This T cell receptor beta chain was captured by sequencing in a study of cytomegalovirus exposure and HLA in healthy donors. Amplification used 60 Vbeta primers and 13 Jbeta primers. Method: immunoSEQ multiplex PCR; TCRdb's copy keeps in-frame clones and lacks some. This table holds some 150,000 clones, around three quarters found once. Trimming shortened V by 2 bases and J by 0 bases, and 12 bases separated the two germline ends. The CDR3 contains 16 residues. Germline V gives CDR1 SGHTA, CDR2 FQGTGA. This TCR was sampled from a man aged 30-40 years in good health and CMV-seropositive. Sequencing was performed on PBMCs. The chain uses TRBV7-3 and TRBJ2-3, with D possibly being TRBD2 (6 bases). The CDR3 loop is CASSLLVAASTDTQYF. The CDR3 DNA sequence: TGTGCCAGCAGCTTACTCGTAGCGGCAAGCACAGATACGCAGTATTTT.